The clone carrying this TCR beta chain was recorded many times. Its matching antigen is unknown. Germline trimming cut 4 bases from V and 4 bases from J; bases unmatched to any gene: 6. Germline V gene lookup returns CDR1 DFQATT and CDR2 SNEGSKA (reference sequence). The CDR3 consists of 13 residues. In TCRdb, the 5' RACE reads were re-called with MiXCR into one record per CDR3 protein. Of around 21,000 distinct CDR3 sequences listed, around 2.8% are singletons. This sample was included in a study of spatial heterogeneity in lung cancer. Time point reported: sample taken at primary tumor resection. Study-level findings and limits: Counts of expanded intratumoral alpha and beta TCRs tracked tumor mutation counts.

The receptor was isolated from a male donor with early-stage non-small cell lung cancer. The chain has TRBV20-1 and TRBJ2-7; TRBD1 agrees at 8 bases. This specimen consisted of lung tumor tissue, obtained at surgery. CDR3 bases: TGCAGTGCTATAAGAGACAGGGGATACGAGCAGTACTTC. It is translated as CSAIRDRGYEQYF.